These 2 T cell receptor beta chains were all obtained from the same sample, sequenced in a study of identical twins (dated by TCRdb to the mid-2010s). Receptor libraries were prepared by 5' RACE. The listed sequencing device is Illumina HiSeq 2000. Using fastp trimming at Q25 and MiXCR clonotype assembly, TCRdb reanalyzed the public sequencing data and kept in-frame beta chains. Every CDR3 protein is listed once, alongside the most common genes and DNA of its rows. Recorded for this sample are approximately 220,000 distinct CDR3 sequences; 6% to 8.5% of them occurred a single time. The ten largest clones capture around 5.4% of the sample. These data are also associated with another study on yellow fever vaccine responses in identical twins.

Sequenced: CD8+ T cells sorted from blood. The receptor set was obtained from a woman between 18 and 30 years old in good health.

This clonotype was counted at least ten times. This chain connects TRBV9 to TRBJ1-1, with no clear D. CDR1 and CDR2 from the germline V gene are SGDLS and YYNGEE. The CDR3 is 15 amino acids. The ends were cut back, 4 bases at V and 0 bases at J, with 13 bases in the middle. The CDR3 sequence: CASSPGPGVNTEAFF. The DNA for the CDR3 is TGTGCCAGCAGCCCTGGACCAGGAGTGAACACTGAAGCTTTCTTT.

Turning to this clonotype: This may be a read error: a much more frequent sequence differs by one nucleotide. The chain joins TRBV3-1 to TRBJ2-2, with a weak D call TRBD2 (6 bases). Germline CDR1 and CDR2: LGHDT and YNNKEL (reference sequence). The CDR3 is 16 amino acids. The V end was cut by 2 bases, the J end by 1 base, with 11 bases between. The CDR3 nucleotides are TGTGCCAGCAGCCAATCCGGGACTTTGAACACCGGGGAGCTGTTTTTT. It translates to CASSQSGTLNTGELFF.